The 10 T cell receptor beta chains presented below share a single source sample, sequenced in a study of T cell changes during pregnancy in multiple sclerosis. Libraries were prepared by immunoSEQ multiplex PCR; TCRdb keeps only in-frame clonotypes and omits some of them. Among around 59,000 clones listed, over 90% were seen once. Sequenced material: peripheral blood, taken in the first trimester of pregnancy. These receptors all stem from a female donor with multiple sclerosis, enrolled in a pregnancy study.

The chain couples TRBV18 to TRBJ2-3; TRBD2 is a possible D gene (6 bases). CDR1 is KGHSH, CDR2 LQKENI, per germline. The CDR3 totals 13 residues. V was trimmed by 2 bases and J by 4 bases, leaving 7 bases between them. The CDR3 coding sequence is TGTGCCAGCTCACCAAGGAGGGCAGATACGCAGTATTTT. This encodes CASSPRRADTQYF. Full variable domain (missing parts from reference TRBV18 and TRBJ2-3): NAGVMQNPRHLVRRRGQEARLRCSPMKGHSHVYWYRQLPEEGLKFMVYLQKENIIDESGMPKERFSAEFPKEGPSILRIQQVVRGDSAAYFCASSPRRADTQYFGPGTRLTVL.

J is TRBJ2-3 and V is TRBV19; TRBD2 might be the D (5 bases). The CDR3 spans 13 residues. Germline-derived CDR1 and CDR2 are LNHDA and SQIVND (reference sequence). The V and J ends lost 5 bases and 5 bases respectively, with 11 bases between them. The CDR3 nucleotides are TGTGCCAGTAGTTTTCCTCGGGGAGATACGCAGTATTTT. Its translation: CASSFPRGDTQYF.

The genes are TRBV5-4 and TRBJ1-4, with 9 bases matching TRBD1. The CDR3 length is 15 residues. Germline CDR1 and CDR2: SGHNT and YYREEE (reference sequence). The junction had 1 base not matched to a gene; V was cut back by 2 bases and J by 2 bases. The CDR3 DNA reads as TGTGCCAGCAGCTTACAGGGGGCTACTAATGAAAAACTGTTTTTT. Protein product: CASSLQGATNEKLFF.

This clone has only one observation. The gene calls are TRBV10-3 and TRBJ1-2, with 7 bases fitting TRBD1. The V and J ends lost 5 bases and 6 bases, in that order; junction bases with no gene match: 12. The germline gives CDR1 ENHRY, CDR2 SYGVKD. The CDR3 runs 15 residues. DNA for the CDR3: TGTGCCATCAGTCCCGGGACAGTCGCCACCCATGGCTACACCTTC. Amino acids: CAISPGTVATHGYTF.

This chain uses TRBV20-1 with TRBJ2-1; D call uncertain. This CDR3 has 11 amino acids. Trimming cost V 5 bases and J 6 bases, with 8 bases left between them. Germline CDR1 and CDR2: DFQATT and SNEGSKA (reference sequence). CDR3 DNA sequence: TGCAGTGCTCCTGGGCGCAATGAGCAGTTCTTC. Translated, it gives CSAPGRNEQFF.

The V gene is TRBV30, the J gene TRBJ2-7; no clear D. The ends were cut back, 2 bases at V and 7 bases at J, with 9 bases in the middle. The length of the CDR3 is 11 residues. Per germline, CDR1 GTSNPN and CDR2 SVGIG (reference sequence). The CDR3 spells CAWSTLLEQYF. In DNA form, the CDR3 reads TGTGCCTGGAGTACTCTCTTGGAGCAGTACTTC.

The V and J genes are TRBV19 and TRBJ2-3; TRBD2 agrees at 7 bases. Germline lookup yields CDR1 LNHDA and CDR2 SQIVND (reference sequence). Germline trimming cut 1 base from V and 6 bases from J; bases unmatched to any gene: 7. CDR3 size: 15 residues. The CDR3, as DNA: TGTGCCAGTAGTATAGGCGGGGGTTATAGTGATACGCAGTATTTT. It translates to CASSIGGGYSDTQYF.

This chain joins TRBV7-8 and TRBJ1-1, with D uncertain. V lost 1 base, J lost 5 bases, and 11 bases lay in between. Germline-derived CDR1 and CDR2 are SGHVS and FQNEAQ. This CDR3 is built from 14 residues. The CDR3 DNA is TGTGCCAGCAGCTTAGAAGCGTGGCGGACTGAAGCTTTCTTT. It yields the protein CASSLEAWRTEAFF. Together with reference TRBV7-8 and TRBJ1-1, the CDR3 gives the full variable domain: GAGVSQSPRYKVAKRGQDVALRCDPISGHVSLFWYQQALGQGPEFLTYFQNEAQLDKSGLPSDRFFAERPEGSVSTLKIQRTQQEDSAVYLCASSLEAWRTEAFFGQGTRLTVV.

The gene calls are TRBV2 and TRBJ2-7; D is perhaps TRBD1 (6 bases). Per the germline V gene, CDR1 is SNHLY and CDR2 is FYNNEI. The CDR3 is made up of 13 amino acids. Trimming stripped 6 bases from V and 1 base from J, with 10 bases between. The CDR3 is CASRRDTSYEQYF. The DNA for the CDR3 is TGTGCCAGCAGACGGGACACTTCCTACGAGCAGTACTTC.

This clone appeared once. This chain links TRBV14 with TRBJ1-2; D uncertain. This CDR3 has 13 amino acids. Trimming pared 4 bases from V and 3 bases from J, leaving 9 bases between. Germline V gene sequence: CDR1 SGHDN, CDR2 FVKESK. This chain's CDR3 is CASSLKIDYGYTF. The CDR3 nucleotides read TGTGCCAGCAGCCTGAAAATAGACTATGGCTACACCTTC. Based on the CDR3 plus reference TRBV14 and TRBJ1-2, the full variable domain is EAGVTQFPSHSVIEKGQTVTLRCDPISGHDNLYWYRRVMGKEIKFLLHFVKESKQDESGMPNNRFLAERTGGTYSTLKVQPAELEDSGVYFCASSLKIDYGYTFGSGTRLTVV.